The 24 T cell receptor beta chains given below trace back to one sample, sequenced in a study of T cell responses to AZD1222 COVID-19 vaccine. Measured with immunoSEQ multiplex PCR; TCRdb has only the in-frame clones, and not every one. The data show 140,000 to 150,000 clones, around 90% seen once. This specimen consisted of peripheral blood, obtained 28 days after the second dose of the MenACWY control vaccine. The receptors originated from an adult who received the MenACWY meningococcal vaccine as a control.

Regarding this clone: Additional DNA sequences in this sample encode the identical CDR3. The V and J genes are TRBV28 and TRBJ1-5, with D possibly being TRBD1 (6 bases). CDR1 and CDR2 (germline): MDHEN, SYDVKM. With 8 bases removed from V and 2 bases from J, the gap between germline ends came to 13 bases. The CDR3 has 14 residues. In DNA, the CDR3 is TGTGCCAGCGGCCTACAGGGTGGCAATCAGCCCCAGCATTTT. Encoded protein: CASGLQGGNQPQHF.

The chain links TRBV7-6 to TRBJ1-2, with D unresolved. This CDR3 is 14 amino acids long. Germline V gives CDR1 SGHVS, CDR2 FNYEAQ. Trimming shortened V by 4 bases and J by 4 bases, and 13 bases separated the two germline ends. The CDR3: CASSWSRKTYGYTF. DNA for the CDR3: TGTGCCAGCAGCTGGTCTCGAAAGACCTATGGCTACACCTTC.

The genes are TRBV6-2 or TRBV6-3 and TRBJ2-5; 12 bases are shared with TRBD2. V gave up 1 base and J gave up 4 bases; unmatched junction bases: 1. This CDR3 contains 15 residues. The V gene's germline CDR1 is MNHEY and CDR2 SVGEGT. The CDR3 nucleotides read TGTGCCAGCAGTTACTTACTAGCGGGGGGAGAGACCCAGTACTTC. This gives the protein CASSYLLAGGETQYF.

A single count supports this clone. This sequence joins TRBV28 and TRBJ2-7; TRBD1 aligns across 10 bases. Germline loops: CDR1 MDHEN, CDR2 SYDVKM. J lost 4 bases, V lost 6 bases, and 3 bases had no gene match. This CDR3 spans 13 amino acids. CDR3 residues: CASRRQGAYEQYF. The CDR3 nucleotides are TGTGCCAGCAGGCGACAGGGGGCGTACGAGCAGTACTTC.

This clone showed up just once. The chain uses TRBV28 and TRBJ1-6; 8 nucleotides agree with TRBD1. Germline lookup yields CDR1 MDHEN and CDR2 SYDVKM. V shed 2 bases, J shed 4 bases, and the junction held 1 base outside the gene matches. CDR3 length: 15 residues. CDR3 region: CASSLGQGYNSPLHF. Written as DNA, the CDR3 is TGTGCCAGCAGTTTAGGACAGGGTTATAATTCACCCCTCCACTTT.

V is TRBV5-4 and J is TRBJ2-5; 10 nucleotides agree with TRBD1. The CDR3 is made up of 16 amino acids. CDR1 and CDR2 (germline): SGHNT, YYREEE (reference sequence). The ends lost 0 bases at V and 6 bases at J; junction bases unmatched: 8. The CDR3 region is CASSLEVGTGDQTQYF. CDR3 nucleotides: TGTGCCAGCAGCTTGGAGGTAGGGACAGGGGATCAGACCCAGTACTTC.

The chain links TRBV5-5 to TRBJ1-4, with unresolved D. The CDR3 has 15 residues. Between the trimmed V and J ends, which lost 0 bases and 4 bases, there was a span of 10 bases. Looked up from germline, CDR1 is SGHKS and CDR2 is YYEKEE (reference sequence). The CDR3 DNA is TGTGCCAGCAGCTTGGGCCGGTTTCTTAATGAAAAACTGTTTTTT. Translating it yields CASSLGRFLNEKLFF.

A single count supports this clone. The chain uses TRBV11-3 and TRBJ1-3, with unresolved D. CDR3 length: 13 amino acids. Trimming took 5 bases from V and 4 from J, leaving 9 bases between them. CDR1 SGHNT and CDR2 YENEEA come from the germline V gene. Here the CDR3 reads CASSPHPGNTIYF. The CDR3 DNA is TGTGCCAGCAGCCCCCACCCGGGAAACACCATATATTTT.

The chain has TRBV2 and TRBJ1-1; D remains unclear. Germline V gives CDR1 SNHLY, CDR2 FYNNEI. The ends were cut back, 0 bases at V and 9 bases at J, with 8 bases in the middle. The CDR3 has 12 amino acids. The CDR3 DNA reads as TGTGCCAGCAGTGAAGCTGGAGGGAAAGCTTTCTTT. Protein product: CASSEAGGKAFF.

This clone was detected once. The gene calls are TRBV27 and TRBJ2-1; 8 bases are shared with TRBD2. The germline V gene has CDR1 MNHEY and CDR2 SMNVEV (reference sequence). The length of the CDR3 is 15 residues. V was clipped by 2 bases and J by 2 bases; unmatched bases: 2. The CDR3 region has the DNA TGTGCCAGCAGTTTAGAACTAGCGGCCTACAATGAGCAGTTCTTC. It encodes CASSLELAAYNEQFF.

The chain has TRBV18 and TRBJ2-3; TRBD2 aligns across 7 bases. There are 17 residues in the CDR3. V was clipped by 1 base and J by 3 bases; unmatched bases: 10. Germline V gives CDR1 KGHSH, CDR2 LQKENI. The CDR3 nucleotides read TGTGCCAGCTCACCACAGTTGTCGGGGGGAGGTACAGATACGCAGTATTTT. This gives the protein CASSPQLSGGGTDTQYF.

Comments on this clone: The same CDR3 is also encoded by other DNA sequences in this sample. V usage is TRBV5-1 and J usage is TRBJ2-1; TRBD2 aligns across 9 bases. Trimming took 0 bases from V and 10 from J; bases not matched to a gene: 8. In germline, CDR1 is SGHRS, CDR2 YFSETQ. This CDR3 is built from 15 residues. CDR3 loop: CASSLVAGGPGEQFF. The CDR3 DNA sequence: TGCGCCAGCAGCTTGGTGGCGGGGGGGCCCGGGGAGCAGTTCTTC.

CDR3 loop: CASSLARLAENTGELFF. DNA for the CDR3: TGTGCCAGCAGCTTGGCCCGACTAGCGGAGAACACCGGGGAGCTGTTTTTT. V is TRBV5-5 and J is TRBJ2-2; 9 nucleotides match TRBD2. V dropped 0 bases and J dropped 1; count of bases not matched to a gene: 4. The CDR3 totals 17 residues. In germline, CDR1 is SGHKS, CDR2 YYEKEE (reference sequence).

As regards this clone: Additional DNA sequences in this sample encode the identical CDR3. The rearrangement joins TRBV28 to TRBJ2-2; perhaps TRBD1 as D (5 bases). Trimming left V 4 bases short and J 5 bases short, with 11 bases between. CDR1 and CDR2 (germline): MDHEN, SYDVKM. The CDR3 sequence is 14 residues long. As DNA, the CDR3 is TGTGCCAGCAGTTCGGGTCAGGGAACCGGGGAGCTGTTTTTT. This codes for CASSSGQGTGELFF. Full variable domain (outside the CDR3, taken from reference TRBV28 and TRBJ2-2): DVKVTQSSRYLVKRTGEKVFLECVQDMDHENMFWYRQDPGLGLRLIYFSYDVKMKEKGDIPEGYSVSREKKERFSLILESASTNQTSMYLCASSSGQGTGELFFGEGSRLTVL.

This chain connects TRBV28 to TRBJ1-1, with 8 bases lining up with TRBD1. The CDR3 spans 17 residues. CDR1 MDHEN and CDR2 SYDVKM come from the germline V gene. The trim removed 5 bases at V and 5 bases at J, leaving 16 bases unmatched. The CDR3: CASSPTLTGGPMTEAFF. The CDR3 coding sequence is TGTGCCAGCAGTCCCACGCTCACAGGGGGGCCGATGACTGAAGCTTTCTTT.

About this clone: An end of the junction differs from the germline gene, which may be a read error. This chain connects TRBV15 to TRBJ2-1; TRBD1 matches 7 bases. Per germline, CDR1 LNHNV and CDR2 YYDKDF (reference sequence). The CDR3 runs 17 residues. In DNA, the CDR3 is TGTGCCACCAGCCGAGACAGGGTAGGGCCTACGGGCAATGAGCAGTTCTTC. Its protein is CATSRDRVGPTGNEQFF.

This clone has just one count. The rearrangement joins TRBV19 to TRBJ2-2; possible D gene TRBD2, 6 bases. This CDR3 spans 16 amino acids. Germline CDR1 LNHDA, CDR2 SQIVND (reference sequence). The V gene lost 1 base and the J gene lost 4 bases, with 13 bases spanning the gap. The CDR3 sequence: CASSIAAGTGTGELFF. The CDR3 DNA sequence: TGTGCCAGTAGTATAGCGGCGGGAACGGGCACCGGGGAGCTGTTTTTT.

The DNA for the CDR3 is TGTGCCAGCAGCTCAGGCGCGCAGGGTGATGAAAAACTGTTTTTT. Protein sequence: CASSSGAQGDEKLFF. The rearrangement joins TRBV7-9 to TRBJ1-4; possibly TRBD1 for D (5 bases). Trimming took 4 bases from V and 6 from J, leaving 15 bases between them. Germline CDR1 and CDR2: SEHNR and FQNEAQ (reference sequence). The CDR3 contains 15 residues.

This rearrangement joins TRBV5-6 to TRBJ1-5, with 9 bases fitting TRBD1. Germline assignment: CDR1 SGHDT and CDR2 YYEEEE. Trimming cost V 4 bases and J 2 bases; bases outside gene matches: 4. CDR3 size: 15 residues. The CDR3 loop reads CASSRDRVGNQPQHF. The CDR3, as DNA: TGTGCCAGCAGCCGGGACAGGGTTGGCAATCAGCCCCAGCATTTT.

The chain links TRBV7-2 to TRBJ1-3; D is uncertain. This CDR3 is built from 15 residues. From germline, CDR1 is SGHTA and CDR2 FQGNSA. With 4 bases removed from V and 0 bases from J, the gap between germline ends came to 10 bases. The CDR3 protein is CASSSLGNSGNTIYF. DNA of the CDR3: TGTGCCAGCAGCTCCCTGGGGAACTCTGGAAACACCATATATTTT.

V gene TRBV3-1 (or the pseudogene TRBV3-2) combines with J gene TRBJ2-7; TRBD2 is a possible D gene (6 bases). This CDR3 contains 15 residues. V lost 0 bases and J 4 bases, leaving 13 bases between the germline ends. Germline-derived CDR1 and CDR2 are LGHDT and YNNKEL (reference sequence). The CDR3 protein is CASSQDEGGRYEQYF. In DNA form, the CDR3 reads TGTGCCAGCAGCCAAGATGAGGGTGGGAGGTACGAGCAGTACTTC.

This rearrangement joins TRBV6-5 to TRBJ1-2, with D tentatively TRBD1 (6 bases). The CDR3 runs to 16 residues. Between the trimmed V and J ends, which lost 4 bases and 4 bases, there was a span of 19 bases. Germline V CDR1 and CDR2: MNHEY, SVGAGI. CDR3 region: CASSSTPTTGRYGYTF. CDR3 nucleotide sequence: TGTGCCAGCAGTTCCACACCTACTACAGGGCGCTATGGCTACACCTTC.

The chain uses TRBV2 and TRBJ1-1; D is unresolved. The CDR3 is 15 residues long. Germline V lookup: CDR1 SNHLY, CDR2 FYNNEI. V was shortened by 3 bases and J by 4 bases, with 15 bases between the two germline ends. In DNA form, the CDR3 reads TGTGCCAGCAGTGATCGTCAAGGTACACTCACTGAAGCTTTCTTT. Protein sequence: CASSDRQGTLTEAFF.

About this clone: Additional DNA sequences in this sample encode the identical CDR3. This chain links TRBV19 with TRBJ1-4; 9 nucleotides match TRBD1. V shed 6 bases and J 6 bases; nucleotides not matched to a gene: 5. The length of the CDR3 is 14 residues. Germline V gene sequence: CDR1 LNHDA, CDR2 SQIVND (reference sequence). The CDR3 spells CASSSGTGYEKLFF. The CDR3 DNA reads as TGTGCCAGTAGCTCCGGGACAGGGTATGAAAAACTGTTTTTT.